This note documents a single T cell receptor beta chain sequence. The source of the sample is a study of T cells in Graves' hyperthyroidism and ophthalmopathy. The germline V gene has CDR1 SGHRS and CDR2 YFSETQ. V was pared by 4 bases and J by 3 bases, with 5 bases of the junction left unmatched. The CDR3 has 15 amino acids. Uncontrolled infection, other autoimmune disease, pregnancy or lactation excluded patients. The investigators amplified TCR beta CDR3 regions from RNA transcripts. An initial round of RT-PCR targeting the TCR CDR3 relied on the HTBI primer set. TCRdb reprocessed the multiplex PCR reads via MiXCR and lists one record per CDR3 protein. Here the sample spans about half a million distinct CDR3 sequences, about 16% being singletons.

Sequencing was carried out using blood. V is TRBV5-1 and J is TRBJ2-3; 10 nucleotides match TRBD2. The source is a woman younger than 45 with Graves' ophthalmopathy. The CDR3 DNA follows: TGCGCCAGCAGCACGGGACTAGCGTGGACAGATACGCAGTATTTT. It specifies CASSTGLAWTDTQYF.